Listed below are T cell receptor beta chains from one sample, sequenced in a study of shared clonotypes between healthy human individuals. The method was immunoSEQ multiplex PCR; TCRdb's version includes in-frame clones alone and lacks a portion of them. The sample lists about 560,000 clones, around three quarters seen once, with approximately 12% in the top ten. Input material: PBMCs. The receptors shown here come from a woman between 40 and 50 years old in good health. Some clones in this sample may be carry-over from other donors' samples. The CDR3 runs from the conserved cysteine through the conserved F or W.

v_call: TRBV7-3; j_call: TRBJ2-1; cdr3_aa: CASSLTPLAYNEQFF
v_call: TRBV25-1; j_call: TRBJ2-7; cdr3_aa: CASSVEAGVSYEQYF
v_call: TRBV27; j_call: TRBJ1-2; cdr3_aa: CASSWGQGYGYTF
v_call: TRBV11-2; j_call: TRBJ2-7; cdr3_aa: CASSVRGGTSGSYEQYF
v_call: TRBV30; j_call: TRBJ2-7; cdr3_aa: CAWMPLAGGEQYF
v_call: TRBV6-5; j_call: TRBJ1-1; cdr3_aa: CASTTQGAMNTEAFF
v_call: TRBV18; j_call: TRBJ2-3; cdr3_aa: CASSPAGTSLDTQYF
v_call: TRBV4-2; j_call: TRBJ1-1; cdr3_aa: CASSPGPGVNTEAFF
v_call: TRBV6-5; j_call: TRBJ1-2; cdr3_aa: CASMRQLGYGYTF
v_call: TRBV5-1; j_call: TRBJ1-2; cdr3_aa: CASSWGQGAANYGYTF
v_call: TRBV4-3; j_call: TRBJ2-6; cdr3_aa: CASSQDRGMAGANVLTF
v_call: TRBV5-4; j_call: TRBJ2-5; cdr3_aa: CASSFIAGDRTQYF
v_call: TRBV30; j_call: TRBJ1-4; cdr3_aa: CAWRPPGAGEKLFF
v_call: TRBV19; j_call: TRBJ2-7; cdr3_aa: CASSIMSGPYEQYF
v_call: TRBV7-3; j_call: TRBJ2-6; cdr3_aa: CASSLTGLKPFGANVLTF
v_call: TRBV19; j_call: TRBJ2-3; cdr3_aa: CASRGTDTQYF
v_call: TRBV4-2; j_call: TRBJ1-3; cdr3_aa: CASSPTMGSGNTIYF
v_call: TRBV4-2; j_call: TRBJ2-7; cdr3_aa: CASSWGKHEQYF
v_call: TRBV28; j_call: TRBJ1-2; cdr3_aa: CASSLRGARGYTF
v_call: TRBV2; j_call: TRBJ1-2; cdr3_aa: CASSDTGHYGYTF
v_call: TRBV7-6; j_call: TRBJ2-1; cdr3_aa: CASSLGPGGVYNEQFF
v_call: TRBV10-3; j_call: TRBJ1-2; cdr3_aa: CAISGGQRRDYDYTF
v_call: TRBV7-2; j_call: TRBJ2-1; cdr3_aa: CASSPLAGNNNEQFF
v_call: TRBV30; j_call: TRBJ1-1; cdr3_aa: CAWSTDTGGNTEAFF
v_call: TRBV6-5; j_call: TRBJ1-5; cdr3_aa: CASSYTSTQPQHF
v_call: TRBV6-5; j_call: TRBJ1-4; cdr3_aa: CASSYEGGSDEKLFF
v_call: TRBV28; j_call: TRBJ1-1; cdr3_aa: CATWDGNTEAFF
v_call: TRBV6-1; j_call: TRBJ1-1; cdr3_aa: CASSGIGQNTEAFF
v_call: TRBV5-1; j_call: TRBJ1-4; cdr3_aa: CASSSTGGTEKLFF
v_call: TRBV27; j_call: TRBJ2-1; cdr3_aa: CASSWPASGRVNEQFF
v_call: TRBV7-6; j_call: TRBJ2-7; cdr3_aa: CASSSPGARNEQYF
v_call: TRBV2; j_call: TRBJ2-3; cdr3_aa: CASRADPTDTQYF
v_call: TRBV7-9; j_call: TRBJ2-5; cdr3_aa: CASSLAAAGVLGETQYF
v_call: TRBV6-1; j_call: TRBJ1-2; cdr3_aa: CASSENGRGTGDYGYTF
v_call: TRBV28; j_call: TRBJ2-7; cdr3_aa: CASSLAGVWYEQYF